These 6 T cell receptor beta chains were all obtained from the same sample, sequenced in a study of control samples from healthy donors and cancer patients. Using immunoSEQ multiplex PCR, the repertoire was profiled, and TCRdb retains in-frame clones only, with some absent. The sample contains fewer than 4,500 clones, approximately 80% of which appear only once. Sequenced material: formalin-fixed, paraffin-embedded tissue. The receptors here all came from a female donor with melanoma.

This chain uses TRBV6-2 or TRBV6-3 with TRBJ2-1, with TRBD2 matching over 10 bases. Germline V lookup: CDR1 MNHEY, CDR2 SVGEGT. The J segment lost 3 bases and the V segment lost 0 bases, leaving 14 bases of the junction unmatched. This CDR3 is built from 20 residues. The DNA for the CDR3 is TGTGCCAGCAGTTACTCGATGGTTCTAGCGGGAGACCGGGGCTACAATGAGCAGTTCTTC. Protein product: CASSYSMVLAGDRGYNEQFF.

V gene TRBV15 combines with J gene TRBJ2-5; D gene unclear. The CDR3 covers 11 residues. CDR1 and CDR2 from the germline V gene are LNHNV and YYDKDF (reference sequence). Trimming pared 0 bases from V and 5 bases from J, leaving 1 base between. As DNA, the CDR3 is TGTGCCACCAGCAGAGATGAGACCCAGTACTTC. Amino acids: CATSRDETQYF.

CDR3 sequence: CASSADSYQETQYF. The CDR3 DNA is TGTGCCAGCAGCGCTGATTCGTACCAAGAGACCCAGTACTTC. The V call is TRBV5-4, the J call TRBJ2-5; D unclear. Germline V gene data show CDR1 as SGHNT and CDR2 as YYREEE (reference sequence). The germline V and J ends were trimmed by 4 bases and 0 bases, with 10 bases remaining between them. This CDR3 contains 14 residues.

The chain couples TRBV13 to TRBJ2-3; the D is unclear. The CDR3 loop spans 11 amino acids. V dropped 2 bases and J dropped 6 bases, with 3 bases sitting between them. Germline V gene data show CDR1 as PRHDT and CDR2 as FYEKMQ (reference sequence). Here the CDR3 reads CASSLRDTQYF. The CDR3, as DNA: TGTGCCAGCAGCTTAAGGGATACGCAGTATTTT.

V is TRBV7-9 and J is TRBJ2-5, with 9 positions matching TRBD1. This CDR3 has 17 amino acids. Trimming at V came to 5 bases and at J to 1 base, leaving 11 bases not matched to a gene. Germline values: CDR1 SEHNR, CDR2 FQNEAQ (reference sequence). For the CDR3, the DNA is TGTGCCAGCAGCCCGGGGACAGGGAATCCCCCCCAAGAGACCCAGTACTTC. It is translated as CASSPGTGNPPQETQYF. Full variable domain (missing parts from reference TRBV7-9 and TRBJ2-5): DTGVSQNPRHKITKRGQNVTFRCDPISEHNRLYWYRQTLGQGPEFLTYFQNEAQLEKSRLLSDRFSAERPKGSFSTLEIQRTEQGDSAMYLCASSPGTGNPPQETQYFGPGTRLLVL.

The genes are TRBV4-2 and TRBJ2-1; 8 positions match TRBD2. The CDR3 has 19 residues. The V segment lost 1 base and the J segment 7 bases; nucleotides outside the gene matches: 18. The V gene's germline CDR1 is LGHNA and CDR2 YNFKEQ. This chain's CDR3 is CASSQVKVGREGLRNEQFF. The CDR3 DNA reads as TGTGCCAGCAGCCAAGTTAAGGTAGGACGGGAGGGACTCCGGAATGAGCAGTTCTTC.